The present T cell receptor beta chain was sequenced within a study of vaccination and CD4 T cells after COVID-19. As for the study in general: Collection of post-COVID samples occurred a median around 94 days after diagnosis, spanning a range of 35 to 161.

The Oncomine TCR Beta short-read assay was applied to DNA of cultured CD4+ T cells. TCRdb reprocessed the PCR reads via MiXCR and lists one record per CDR3 protein. This sample yields roughly 7,600 distinct CDR3 sequences, of which roughly 23% are seen a single time; roughly 9.2% belongs to the top ten. Treatment in this sample: approximately 9-day PBMC culture with coronavirus spike peptide pools or control peptides (ViraFEST assay). As concerns this clonotype: The antigen remains unidentified.

The V gene's germline CDR1 is SGHVS and CDR2 FQNEAQ. The CDR3 has 13 amino acids. Trimming left V 1 base short and J 5 bases short, with 8 bases between. The gene calls are TRBV7-8 and TRBJ1-2, with no clear D. This clonotype originated in a human donor who had recovered from COVID-19. This specimen consisted of CD4+ T cells from blood, cultured in vitro, obtained after SARS-CoV-2 vaccination. CDR3: CASSLGQIYGYTF. The CDR3 DNA reads as TGTGCCAGCAGCTTAGGGCAGATATATGGCTACACCTTC.